Listed below are T cell receptor beta chains from one sample, sequenced in a study of blood T cell repertoires in COVID-19. Clones were read by immunoSEQ multiplex PCR, and TCRdb kept only the in-frame ones, dropping some. Of tens of thousands of clones in the sample, more than 75% are singletons; the top ten hold about 5.7%. The sequenced sample was peripheral blood. All receptors derive from a man aged 45-65 years with active COVID-19. The CDR3 runs from the conserved cysteine through the conserved F or W. The order of the fields is J gene, clone size, D gene, V gene, CDR3 protein, CDR3 DNA. A D gene is named only where the DNA matches it firmly. A row's size may be missing; if present it is once, few, many or a size class.

>TRBJ1-1|-|-|TRBV5-4
CASSPTVSAGPTEAFF
TGTGCCAGCAGCCCGACAGTTTCCGCCGGACCAACTGAAGCTTTCTTT
>TRBJ1-3|-|-|TRBV4-2
CASSQDQAADPGNTIYF
TGTGCCAGCAGCCAAGATCAGGCCGCCGACCCTGGAAACACCATATATTTT
>TRBJ1-2|-|-|TRBV30
CAWTSWGGGYTF
TGTGCCTGGACTTCTTGGGGAGGCGGCTACACCTTC
>TRBJ2-3|-|TRBD2|TRBV6-2/TRBV6-3
CASSLGLAGADTQYF
TGTGCCAGCAGTTTGGGACTAGCGGGAGCAGATACGCAGTATTTT
>TRBJ2-2|-|-|TRBV15
CATSRDRAGELFF
TGTGCCACCAGCAGAGATCGTGCCGGGGAGCTGTTTTTT
>TRBJ2-7|-|-|TRBV12-3/TRBV12-4
CASATSYEQYF
TGTGCCAGCGCTACTTCCTACGAGCAGTACTTC
>TRBJ1-1|-|TRBD1|TRBV6-5
CASSNRGSDTEAFF
TGTGCCAGCAGTAACAGGGGGTCCGACACTGAAGCTTTCTTT
>TRBJ2-7|-|-|TRBV27
CASSLGLGGTGKQYF
TGTGCCAGCAGTTTAGGGCTCGGCGGGACTGGGAAGCAGTACTTC
>TRBJ2-7|-|-|TRBV2
CASSGGFYEQYF
TGTGCCAGCAGTGGCGGATTCTACGAGCAGTACTTC
>TRBJ1-5|once|-|TRBV4-1
CASSLRIAPLGGANQPQHF
TGCGCCAGCAGCCTACGAATAGCCCCGCTAGGAGGGGCCAATCAGCCCCAGCATTTT
>TRBJ2-3|-|-|TRBV10-1
CASSLAKGAQYF
TGCGCCAGCAGCCTTGCGAAGGGGGCGCAGTATTTT
>TRBJ2-7|once|-|TRBV19
CASSRTLLTYEQYF
TGTGCCAGTAGTCGGACTCTTCTCACCTACGAGCAGTACTTC
>TRBJ1-4|-|TRBD1|TRBV14
CASRLTGVEKLFF
TGTGCCAGCAGGCTGACAGGGGTTGAAAAACTGTTTTTT
>TRBJ2-5|-|-|TRBV6-5
CASANRAGETQYF
TGTGCCAGCGCTAACAGAGCGGGAGAGACCCAGTACTTC